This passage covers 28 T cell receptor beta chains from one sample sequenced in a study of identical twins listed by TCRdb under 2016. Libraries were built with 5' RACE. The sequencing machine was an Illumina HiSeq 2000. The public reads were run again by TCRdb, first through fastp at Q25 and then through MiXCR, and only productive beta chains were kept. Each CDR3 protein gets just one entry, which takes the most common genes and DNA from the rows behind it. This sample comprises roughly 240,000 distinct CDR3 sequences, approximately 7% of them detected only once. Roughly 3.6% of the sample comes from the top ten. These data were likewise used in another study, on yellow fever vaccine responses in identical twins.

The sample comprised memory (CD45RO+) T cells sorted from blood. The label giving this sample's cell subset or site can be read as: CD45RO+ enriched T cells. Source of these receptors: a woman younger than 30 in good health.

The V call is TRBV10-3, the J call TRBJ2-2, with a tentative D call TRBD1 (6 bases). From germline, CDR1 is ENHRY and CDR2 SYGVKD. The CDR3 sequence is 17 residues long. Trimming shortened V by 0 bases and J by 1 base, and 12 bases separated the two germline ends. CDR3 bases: TGTGCCATCAGTGAGTCGACCGGGACATGGAACACCGGGGAGCTGTTTTTT. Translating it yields CAISESTGTWNTGELFF.

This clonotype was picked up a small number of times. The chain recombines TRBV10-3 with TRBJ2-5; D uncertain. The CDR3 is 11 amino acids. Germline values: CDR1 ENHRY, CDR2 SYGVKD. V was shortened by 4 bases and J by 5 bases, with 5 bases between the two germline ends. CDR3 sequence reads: CAISGGETQYF. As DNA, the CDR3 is TGTGCCATCAGTGGTGGTGAGACCCAGTACTTC.

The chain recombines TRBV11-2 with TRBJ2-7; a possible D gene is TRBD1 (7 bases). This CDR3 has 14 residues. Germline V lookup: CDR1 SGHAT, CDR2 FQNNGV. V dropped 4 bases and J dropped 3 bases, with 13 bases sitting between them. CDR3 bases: TGTGCCAGCAGCTCCAGGGGGGAGATCTACGAGCAGTACGTC. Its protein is CASSSRGEIYEQYV.

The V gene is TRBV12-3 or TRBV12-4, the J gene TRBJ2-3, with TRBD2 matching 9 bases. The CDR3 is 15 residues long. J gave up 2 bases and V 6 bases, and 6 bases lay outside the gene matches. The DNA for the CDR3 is TGTGCCAGCAGCCAAGCGGGGGGACCCACAGATACGCAGTATTTT. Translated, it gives CASSQAGGPTDTQYF.

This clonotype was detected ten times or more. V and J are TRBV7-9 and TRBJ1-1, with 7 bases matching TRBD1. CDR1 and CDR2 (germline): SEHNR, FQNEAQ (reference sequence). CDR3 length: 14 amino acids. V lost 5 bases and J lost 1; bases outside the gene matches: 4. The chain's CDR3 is CASSTGQTNTEAFF. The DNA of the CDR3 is TGTGCCAGCAGCACGGGACAGACGAACACTGAAGCTTTCTTT.

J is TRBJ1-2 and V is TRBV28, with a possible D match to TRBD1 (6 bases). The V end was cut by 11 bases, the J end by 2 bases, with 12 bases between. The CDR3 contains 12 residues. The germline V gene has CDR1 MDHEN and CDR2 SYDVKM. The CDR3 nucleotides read TGTGCCCACTGGGACACCAACTATGGCTACACCTTC. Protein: CAHWDTNYGYTF.

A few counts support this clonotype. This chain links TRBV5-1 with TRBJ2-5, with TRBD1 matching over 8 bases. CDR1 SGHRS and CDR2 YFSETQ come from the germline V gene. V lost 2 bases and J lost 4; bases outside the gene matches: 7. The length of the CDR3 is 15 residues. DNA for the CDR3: TGCGCCAGCAGCTTAAATACAGGGGGTTCAGAGACCCAGTACTTC. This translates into CASSLNTGGSETQYF.

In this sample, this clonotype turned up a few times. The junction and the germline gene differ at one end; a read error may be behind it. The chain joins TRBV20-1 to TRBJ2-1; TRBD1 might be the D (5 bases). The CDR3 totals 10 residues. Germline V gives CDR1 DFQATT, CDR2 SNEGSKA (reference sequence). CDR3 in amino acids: CSALDKEQFF. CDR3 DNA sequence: TGCAGTGCCCTGGACAAAGAGCAGTTCTTC.

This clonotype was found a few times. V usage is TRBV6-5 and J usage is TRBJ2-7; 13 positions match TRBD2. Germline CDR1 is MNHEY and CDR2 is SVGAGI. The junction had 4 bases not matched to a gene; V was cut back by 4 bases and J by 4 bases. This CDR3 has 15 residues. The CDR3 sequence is CASSSTSGGSYEQYV. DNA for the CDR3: TGTGCCAGCAGTTCGACTAGCGGGGGGTCGTACGAGCAGTACGTC.

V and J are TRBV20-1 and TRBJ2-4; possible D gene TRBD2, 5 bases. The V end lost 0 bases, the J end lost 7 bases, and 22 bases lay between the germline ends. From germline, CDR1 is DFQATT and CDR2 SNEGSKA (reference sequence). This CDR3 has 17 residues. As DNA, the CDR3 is TGCAGTGCTAGAGATTACGGTTTGGAGACCAGGAGGAACATTCAGTACTTC. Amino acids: CSARDYGLETRRNIQYF.

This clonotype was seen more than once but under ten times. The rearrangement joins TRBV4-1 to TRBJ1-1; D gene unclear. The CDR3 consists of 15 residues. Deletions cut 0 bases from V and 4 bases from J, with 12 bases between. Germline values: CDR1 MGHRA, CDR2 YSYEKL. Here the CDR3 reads CASSQEGRTGTEAFF. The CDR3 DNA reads TGCGCCAGCAGCCAAGAAGGGAGGACGGGCACTGAAGCTTTCTTT.

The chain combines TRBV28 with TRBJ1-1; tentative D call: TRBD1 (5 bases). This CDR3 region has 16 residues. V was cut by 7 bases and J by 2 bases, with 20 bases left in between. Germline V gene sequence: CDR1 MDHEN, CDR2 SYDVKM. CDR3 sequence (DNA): TGTGCCAGCACCCAAAACCCTCCGGGACTTAACACTGAAGCTTTCTTT. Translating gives CASTQNPPGLNTEAFF.

CDR3 DNA sequence: TGTGCCAGCAGTCCCGGGACTAGCGGGGGTCAAGAGACCCAGTACTTC. Translation gives CASSPGTSGGQETQYF. This sequence joins TRBV12-3 or TRBV12-4 and TRBJ2-5, with 14 bases lining up with TRBD2. Unmatched junction bases numbered 4, after V lost 5 bases and J lost 2 bases. The CDR3 has 16 residues.

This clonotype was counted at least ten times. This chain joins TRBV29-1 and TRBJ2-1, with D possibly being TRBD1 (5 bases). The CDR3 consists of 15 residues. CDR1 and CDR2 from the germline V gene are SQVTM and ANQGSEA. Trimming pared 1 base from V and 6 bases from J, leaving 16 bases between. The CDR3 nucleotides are TGCAGCGTTGAAGCGGACACGATCCCTGGCAATGAGCAGTTCTTC. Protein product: CSVEADTIPGNEQFF.

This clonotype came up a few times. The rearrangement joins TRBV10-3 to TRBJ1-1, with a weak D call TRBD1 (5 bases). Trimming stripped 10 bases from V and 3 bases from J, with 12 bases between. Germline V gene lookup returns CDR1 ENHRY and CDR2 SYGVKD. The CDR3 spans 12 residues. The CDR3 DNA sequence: TGTGCCACCGGGGTCAGGGACACTGAAGCTTTCTTT. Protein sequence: CATGVRDTEAFF.

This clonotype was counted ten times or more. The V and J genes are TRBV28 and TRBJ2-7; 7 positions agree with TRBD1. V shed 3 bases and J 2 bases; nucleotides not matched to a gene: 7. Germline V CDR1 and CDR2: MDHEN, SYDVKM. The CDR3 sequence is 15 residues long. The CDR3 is CASSFTGTAPYEQYF. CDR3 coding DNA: TGTGCCAGCAGTTTCACCGGGACAGCCCCCTACGAGCAGTACTTC.

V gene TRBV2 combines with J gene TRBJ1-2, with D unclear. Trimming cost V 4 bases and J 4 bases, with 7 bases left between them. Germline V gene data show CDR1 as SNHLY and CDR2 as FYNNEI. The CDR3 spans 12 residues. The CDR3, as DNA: TGTGCCAGCAGTGGACGGATCTATGGCTACACCTTC. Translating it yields CASSGRIYGYTF.

CDR3 in amino acids: CASFVGKNLNTEAFF. The CDR3 DNA sequence: TGTGCCAGCTTTGTCGGTAAGAATCTGAACACTGAAGCTTTCTTT. V is TRBV6-1 and J is TRBJ1-1; D is unclear. In germline, CDR1 is MNHNS, CDR2 SASEGT. This CDR3 has 15 amino acids. V was pared by 8 bases and J by 0 bases, with 16 bases between.

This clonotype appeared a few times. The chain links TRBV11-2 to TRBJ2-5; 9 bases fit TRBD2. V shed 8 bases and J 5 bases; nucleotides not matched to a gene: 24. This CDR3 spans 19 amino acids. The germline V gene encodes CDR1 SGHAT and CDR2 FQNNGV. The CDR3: CASASLAVVAGGSSETQYF. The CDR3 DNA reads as TGTGCCAGCGCCTCCCTGGCCGTCGTCGCGGGGGGGAGTTCGGAGACCCAGTACTTC. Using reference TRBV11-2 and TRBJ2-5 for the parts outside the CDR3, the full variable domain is EAGVAQSPRYKIIEKRQSVAFWCNPISGHATLYWYQQILGQGPKLLIQFQNNGVVDDSQLPKDRFSAERLKGVDSTLKIQPAKLEDSAVYLCASASLAVVAGGSSETQYFGPGTRLLVL.

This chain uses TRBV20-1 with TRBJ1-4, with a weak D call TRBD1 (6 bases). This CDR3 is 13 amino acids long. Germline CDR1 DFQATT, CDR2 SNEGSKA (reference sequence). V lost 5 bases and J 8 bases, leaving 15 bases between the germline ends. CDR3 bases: TGCAGTGCTCGTGGGGGGCGGAGGGAAAAACTGTTTTTT. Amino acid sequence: CSARGGRREKLFF.

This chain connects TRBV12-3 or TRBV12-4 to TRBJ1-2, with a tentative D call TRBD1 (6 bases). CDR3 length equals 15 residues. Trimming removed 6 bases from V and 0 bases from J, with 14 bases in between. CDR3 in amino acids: CASSPGQRANYGYTF. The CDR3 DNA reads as TGTGCCAGCAGCCCGGGACAAAGAGCTAACTATGGCTACACCTTC.

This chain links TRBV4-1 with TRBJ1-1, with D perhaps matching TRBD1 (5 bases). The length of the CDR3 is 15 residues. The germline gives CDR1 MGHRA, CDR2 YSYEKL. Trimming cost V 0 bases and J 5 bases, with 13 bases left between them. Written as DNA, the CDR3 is TGCGCCAGCAGCCAAGATTGGGCAGGGAGAACTGAAGCTTTCTTT. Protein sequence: CASSQDWAGRTEAFF.

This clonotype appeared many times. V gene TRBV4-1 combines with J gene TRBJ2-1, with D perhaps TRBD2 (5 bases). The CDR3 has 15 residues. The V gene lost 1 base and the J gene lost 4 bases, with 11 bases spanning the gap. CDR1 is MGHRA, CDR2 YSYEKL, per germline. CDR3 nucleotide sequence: TGCGCCAGCAGCCAAGGTACCCAGCGGTACAATGAGCAGTTCTTC. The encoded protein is CASSQGTQRYNEQFF.

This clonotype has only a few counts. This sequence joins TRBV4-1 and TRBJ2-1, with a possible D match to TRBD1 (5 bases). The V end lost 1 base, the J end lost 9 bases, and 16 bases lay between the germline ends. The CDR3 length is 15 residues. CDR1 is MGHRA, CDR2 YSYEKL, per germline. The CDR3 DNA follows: TGCGCCAGCAGCCAAGGGACAAACTACAATTTTGAGCAGTTCTTC. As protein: CASSQGTNYNFEQFF.

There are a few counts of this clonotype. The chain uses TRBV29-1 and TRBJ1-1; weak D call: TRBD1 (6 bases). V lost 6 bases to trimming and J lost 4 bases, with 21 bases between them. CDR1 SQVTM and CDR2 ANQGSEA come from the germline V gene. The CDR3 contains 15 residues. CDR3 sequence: CSVPGMAGVATEAFF. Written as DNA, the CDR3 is TGCAGCGTACCCGGGATGGCAGGGGTTGCCACTGAAGCTTTCTTT.

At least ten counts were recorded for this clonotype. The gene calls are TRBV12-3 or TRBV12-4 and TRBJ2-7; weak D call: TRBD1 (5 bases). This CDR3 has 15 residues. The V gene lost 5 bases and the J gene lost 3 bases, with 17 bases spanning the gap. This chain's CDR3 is CASSPWLQDRYEQYF. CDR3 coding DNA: TGTGCCAGCAGTCCATGGTTACAGGACCGCTACGAGCAGTACTTC.

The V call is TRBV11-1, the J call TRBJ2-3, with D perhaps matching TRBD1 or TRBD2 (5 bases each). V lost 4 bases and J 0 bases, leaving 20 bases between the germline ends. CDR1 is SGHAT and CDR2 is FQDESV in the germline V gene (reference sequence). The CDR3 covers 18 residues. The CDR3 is CASSSVSGRSGSTDTQYF. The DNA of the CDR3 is TGTGCCAGCAGCTCCGTTTCGGGGCGAAGCGGAAGCACAGATACGCAGTATTTT.

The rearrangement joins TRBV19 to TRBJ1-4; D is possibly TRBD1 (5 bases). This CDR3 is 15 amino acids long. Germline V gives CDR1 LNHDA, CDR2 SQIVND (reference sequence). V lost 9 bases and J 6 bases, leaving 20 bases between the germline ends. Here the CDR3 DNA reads TGTGCCAGCAAACCACGGGGGGTTTGGCATGAAAAACTGTTTTTT. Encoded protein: CASKPRGVWHEKLFF.